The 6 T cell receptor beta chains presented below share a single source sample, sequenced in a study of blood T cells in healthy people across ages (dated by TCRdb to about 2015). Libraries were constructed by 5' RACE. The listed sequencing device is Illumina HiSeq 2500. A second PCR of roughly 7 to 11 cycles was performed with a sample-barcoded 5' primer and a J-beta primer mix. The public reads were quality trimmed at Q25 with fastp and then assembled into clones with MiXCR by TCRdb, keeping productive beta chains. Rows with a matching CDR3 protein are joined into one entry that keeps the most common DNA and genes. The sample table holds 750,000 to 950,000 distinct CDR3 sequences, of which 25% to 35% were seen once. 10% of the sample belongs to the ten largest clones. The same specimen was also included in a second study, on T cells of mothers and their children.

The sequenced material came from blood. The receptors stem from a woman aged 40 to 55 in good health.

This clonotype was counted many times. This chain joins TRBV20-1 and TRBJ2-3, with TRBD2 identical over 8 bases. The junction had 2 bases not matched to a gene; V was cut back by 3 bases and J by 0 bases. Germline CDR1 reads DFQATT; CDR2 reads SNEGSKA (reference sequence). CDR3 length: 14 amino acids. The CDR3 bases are TGCAGTGCTAGGAAGCGGGGGAGCACAGATACGCAGTATTTT. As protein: CSARKRGSTDTQYF.

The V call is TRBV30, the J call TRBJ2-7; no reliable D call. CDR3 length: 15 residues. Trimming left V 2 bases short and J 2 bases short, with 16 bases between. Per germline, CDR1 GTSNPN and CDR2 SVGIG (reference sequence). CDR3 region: CAWSPAVGLAYEQYF. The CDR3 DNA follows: TGTGCCTGGAGTCCCGCTGTAGGTTTAGCCTACGAGCAGTACTTC.

Here the CDR3 DNA reads TGTGCCAGCAGGGAGGGGTCCGAGCAGTACTTC. Translating gives CASREGSEQYF. This chain links TRBV7-9 with TRBJ2-7, with TRBD2 as a possible D gene (6 bases). V was pared by 6 bases and J by 6 bases, with 9 bases between. CDR1 and CDR2 from the germline V gene are SEHNR and FQNEAQ (reference sequence). The CDR3 totals 11 residues.

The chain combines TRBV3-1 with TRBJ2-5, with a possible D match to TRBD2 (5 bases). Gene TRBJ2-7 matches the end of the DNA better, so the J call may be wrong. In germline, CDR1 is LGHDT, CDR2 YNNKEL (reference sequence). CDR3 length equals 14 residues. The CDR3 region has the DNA TGTGCCAGCAGCCAAGACTCCGGGGTAGACGAGCAGTACTTC. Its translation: CASSQDSGVDEQYF.

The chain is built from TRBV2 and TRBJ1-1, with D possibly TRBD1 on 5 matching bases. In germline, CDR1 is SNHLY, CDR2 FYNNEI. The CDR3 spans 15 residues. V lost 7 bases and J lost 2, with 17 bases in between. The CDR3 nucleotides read TGTGCCAGCACGATAGAAGGGGCCGGAAACACTGAAGCTTTCTTT. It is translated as CASTIEGAGNTEAFF.

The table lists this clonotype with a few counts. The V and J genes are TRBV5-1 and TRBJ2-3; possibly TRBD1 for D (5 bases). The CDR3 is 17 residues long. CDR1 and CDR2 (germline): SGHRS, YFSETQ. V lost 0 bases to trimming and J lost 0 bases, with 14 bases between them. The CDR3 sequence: CASSLGVGQYSTDTQYF. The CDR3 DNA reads TGCGCCAGCAGCTTGGGAGTGGGGCAGTATAGCACAGATACGCAGTATTTT.